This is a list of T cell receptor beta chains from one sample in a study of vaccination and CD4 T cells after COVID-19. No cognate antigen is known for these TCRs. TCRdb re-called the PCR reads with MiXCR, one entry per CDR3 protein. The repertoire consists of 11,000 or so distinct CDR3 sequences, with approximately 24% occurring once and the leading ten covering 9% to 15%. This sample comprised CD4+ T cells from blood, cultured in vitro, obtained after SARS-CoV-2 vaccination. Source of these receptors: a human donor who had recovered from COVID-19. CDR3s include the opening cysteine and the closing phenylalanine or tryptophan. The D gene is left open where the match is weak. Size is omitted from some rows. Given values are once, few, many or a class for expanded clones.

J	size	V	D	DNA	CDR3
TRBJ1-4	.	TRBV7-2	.	TGTGCCAGCAGCCCGACCCAAACTGGGAAACTGTTTTTT	CASSPTQTGKLFF
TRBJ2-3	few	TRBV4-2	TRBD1	TGTGCCAGCAGCCAATGGGACAGGGCTAGCACAGATACGCAGTATTTT	CASSQWDRASTDTQYF
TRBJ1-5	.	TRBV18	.	TGTGCCAGCTCACCCTCTATGGGGGGTCAGCCCCAGCATTTT	CASSPSMGGQPQHF
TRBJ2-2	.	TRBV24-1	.	TGTGCCACCAGGACTAGTGAGGCGAACACCGGGGAGCTGTTTTTT	CATRTSEANTGELFF
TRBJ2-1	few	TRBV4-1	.	TGCGCCAGCAGCCTGCTGCTTGATCTCAATGAGCAGTTCTTC	CASSLLLDLNEQFF
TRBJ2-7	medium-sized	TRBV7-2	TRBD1	TGTGCCAGCAGCTTGGGACAGCAAACCTACGAGCAGTACTTC	CASSLGQQTYEQYF
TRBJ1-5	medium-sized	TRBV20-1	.	TGCAGTGCTAGAGAGGGGGGGTCTAGCAATCAGCCCCAGCATTTT	CSAREGGSSNQPQHF
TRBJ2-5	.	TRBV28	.	TGTGCCAGCAGTGTAGGGGGGAGCGGGGCCCAAGAGACCCAGTACTTC	CASSVGGSGAQETQYF
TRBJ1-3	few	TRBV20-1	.	TGCAGTGCTAGAGCCCGGGCAGGGCGAAACACCATATATTTT	CSARARAGRNTIYF
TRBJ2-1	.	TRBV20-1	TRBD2	TGCAGTGCTCCGTATAGCGGGATCCGATATGAGCAGTTCTTC	CSAPYSGIRYEQFF
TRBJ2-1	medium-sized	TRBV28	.	TGTGCCAGCAGTTTAGACAGCTACAATGAGCAGTTCTTC	CASSLDSYNEQFF
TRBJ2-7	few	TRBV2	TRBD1	TGTGCCAGCAGCACAATGGGACAGGGGGCGGTCGAGCAGTACTTC	CASSTMGQGAVEQYF
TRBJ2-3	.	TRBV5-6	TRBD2	TGTGCCAGCAGCATCCCGGGACTAGCGGGAGCAGATACGCAGTATTTT	CASSIPGLAGADTQYF
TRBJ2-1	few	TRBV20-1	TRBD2	TGCAGTGCTAGAGACGGGGCGGGAGTCTCCAATGAGCAGTTCTTC	CSARDGAGVSNEQFF
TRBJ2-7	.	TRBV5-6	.	TGTGCCAGCAGCTCCCGGGTCCGATGGTACGAGCAGTACTTC	CASSSRVRWYEQYF
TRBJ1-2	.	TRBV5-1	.	TGCGCCAGCAGCTCGACTGGGAACTATGGCTACACCTTC	CASSSTGNYGYTF
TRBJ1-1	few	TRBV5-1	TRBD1	TGCGCCAGCAGCTGGGGGGGACAGGGGAACACTGAAGCTTTCTTT	CASSWGGQGNTEAFF
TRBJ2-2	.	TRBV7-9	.	TGTGCCAGCAGCTTAGCGGGGATCCTGAACACCGGGGAGCTGTTTTTT	CASSLAGILNTGELFF
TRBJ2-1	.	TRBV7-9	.	TGTGCCAGCAGCTGGGGTCCGAGGGGAACGGGCTACAATGAGCAGTTCTTC	CASSWGPRGTGYNEQFF
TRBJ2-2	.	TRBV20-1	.	TGCAGTGCCTCATGGGGGGTGAACACCGGGGAGCTGTTTTTT	CSASWGVNTGELFF
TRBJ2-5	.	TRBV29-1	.	TGCAGCGTGGTGGGAGGTCAGGCAGAGACCCAGTACTTC	CSVVGGQAETQYF
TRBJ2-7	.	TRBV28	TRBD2	TGTGCCAGCAGTTTATTCGCTAGCGGGAGCTGGGACGAGCAGTACTTC	CASSLFASGSWDEQYF
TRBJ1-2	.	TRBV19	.	TGTGCCAGTAGTACAGGGCAGCCCCGAGGAGGCTATGGCTACACCTTC	CASSTGQPRGGYGYTF
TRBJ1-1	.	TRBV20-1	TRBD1	TGCAGTGCTAGAGATCCTACAGGGGGCACTGAAGCTTTCTTT	CSARDPTGGTEAFF
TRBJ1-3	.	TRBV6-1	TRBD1	TGTGCCAGCAGAGCTACACAGGGGCGCTCTGGAAACACCATATATTTT	CASRATQGRSGNTIYF
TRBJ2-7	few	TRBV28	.	TGTGCCAGCAAAGCTACCTTCTCCTACGAGCAGTACTTC	CASKATFSYEQYF
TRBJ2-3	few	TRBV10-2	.	TGCGCCAGCAGTTATGGGACTGACACAGATACGCAGTATTTT	CASSYGTDTDTQYF
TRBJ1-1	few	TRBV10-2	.	TGCGCCAGCAGTGAGACTACAGTCCAGGGTGAAGCTTTCTTT	CASSETTVQGEAFF
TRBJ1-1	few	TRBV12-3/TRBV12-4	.	TGTGCCAGCAGTCCACTGACAGAGATGAACACTGAAGCTTTCTTT	CASSPLTEMNTEAFF
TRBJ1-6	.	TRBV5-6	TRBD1	TGTGCCAGCAGCGGAGGACAGGGGTTAGGGAATTCACCCCTCCACTTT	CASSGGQGLGNSPLHF
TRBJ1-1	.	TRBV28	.	TGTGCCAGCAGTATGACGGTGGTGAACACTGAAGCTTTCTTT	CASSMTVVNTEAFF
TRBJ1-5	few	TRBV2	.	TGTGCCAGCAGTGGGGATGGCAATCAGCCCCAGCATTTT	CASSGDGNQPQHF
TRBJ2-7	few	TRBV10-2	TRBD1	TGCGCCAGCAAAATGGGACAGAGAAGCTCCTACGAGCAGTACTTC	CASKMGQRSSYEQYF